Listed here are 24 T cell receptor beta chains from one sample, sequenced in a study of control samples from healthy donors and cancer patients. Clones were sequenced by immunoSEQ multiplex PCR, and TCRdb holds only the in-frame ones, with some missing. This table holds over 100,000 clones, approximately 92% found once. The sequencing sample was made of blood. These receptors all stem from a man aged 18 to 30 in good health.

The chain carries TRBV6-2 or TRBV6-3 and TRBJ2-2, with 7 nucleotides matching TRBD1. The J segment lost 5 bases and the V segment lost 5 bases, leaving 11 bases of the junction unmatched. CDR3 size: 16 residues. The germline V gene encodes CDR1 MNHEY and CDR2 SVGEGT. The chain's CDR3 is CASSSSGTALTGELFF. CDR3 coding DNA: TGTGCCAGCAGTAGCTCCGGGACAGCACTTACCGGGGAGCTGTTTTTT.

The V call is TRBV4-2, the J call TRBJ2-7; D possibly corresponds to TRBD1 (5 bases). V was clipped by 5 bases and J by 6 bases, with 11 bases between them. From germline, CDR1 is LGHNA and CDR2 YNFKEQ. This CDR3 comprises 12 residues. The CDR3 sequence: CASSSQGGEQYF. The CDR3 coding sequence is TGTGCCAGCAGCTCTCAGGGTGGCGAGCAGTACTTC.

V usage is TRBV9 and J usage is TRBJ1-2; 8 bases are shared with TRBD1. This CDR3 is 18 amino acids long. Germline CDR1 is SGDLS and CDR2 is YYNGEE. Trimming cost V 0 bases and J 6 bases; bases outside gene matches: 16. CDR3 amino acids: CASSVATWGRGRPHGYTF. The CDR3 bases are TGTGCCAGCAGCGTAGCTACTTGGGGCAGGGGGCGGCCCCATGGCTACACCTTC.

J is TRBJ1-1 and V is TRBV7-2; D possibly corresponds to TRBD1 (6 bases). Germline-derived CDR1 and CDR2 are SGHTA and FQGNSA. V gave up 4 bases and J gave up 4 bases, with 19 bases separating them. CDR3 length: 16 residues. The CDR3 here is CASSSLYRERGTEAFF. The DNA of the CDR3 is TGTGCCAGCAGCTCGCTCTACAGGGAAAGGGGCACTGAAGCTTTCTTT.

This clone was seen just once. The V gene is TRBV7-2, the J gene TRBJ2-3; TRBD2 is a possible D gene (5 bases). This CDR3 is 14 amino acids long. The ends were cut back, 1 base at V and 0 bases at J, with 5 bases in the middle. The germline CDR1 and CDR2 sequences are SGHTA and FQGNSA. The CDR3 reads CASSLGTSTDTQYF. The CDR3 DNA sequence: TGTGCCAGCAGCTTAGGGACTAGCACAGATACGCAGTATTTT.

The chain's CDR3 is CASSTGGGETQYF. DNA of the CDR3: TGTGCCAGCAGCACAGGGGGCGGGGAGACCCAGTACTTC. The J gene is TRBJ2-5, the V gene TRBV7-3; 9 bases line up with TRBD1. This CDR3 is built from 13 residues. V shed 5 bases, J shed 5 bases, and the junction held 3 bases outside the gene matches. The germline gives CDR1 SGHTA, CDR2 FQGTGA.

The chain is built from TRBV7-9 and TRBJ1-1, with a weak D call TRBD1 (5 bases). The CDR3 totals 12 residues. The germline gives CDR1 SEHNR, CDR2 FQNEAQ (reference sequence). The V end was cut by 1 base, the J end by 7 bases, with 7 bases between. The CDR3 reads CASSLGDYEAFF. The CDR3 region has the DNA TGTGCCAGCAGCTTAGGGGACTATGAAGCTTTCTTT.

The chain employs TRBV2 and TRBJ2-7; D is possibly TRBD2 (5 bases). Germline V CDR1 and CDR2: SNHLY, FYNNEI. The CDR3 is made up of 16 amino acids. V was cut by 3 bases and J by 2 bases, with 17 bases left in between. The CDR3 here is CASSDFEGRPAYEQYF. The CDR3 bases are TGTGCCAGCAGTGACTTTGAGGGCAGACCAGCCTACGAGCAGTACTTC.

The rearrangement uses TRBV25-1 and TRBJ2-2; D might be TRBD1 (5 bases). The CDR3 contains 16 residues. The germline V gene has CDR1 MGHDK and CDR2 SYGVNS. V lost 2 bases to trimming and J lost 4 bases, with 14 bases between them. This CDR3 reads CASSENPNQGTGELFF. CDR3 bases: TGTGCCAGCAGTGAAAACCCAAATCAGGGCACCGGGGAGCTGTTTTTT.

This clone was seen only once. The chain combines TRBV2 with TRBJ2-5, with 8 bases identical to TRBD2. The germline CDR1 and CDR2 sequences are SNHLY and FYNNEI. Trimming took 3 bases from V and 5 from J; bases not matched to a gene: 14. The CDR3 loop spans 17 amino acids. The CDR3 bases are TGTGCCAGCAGTGACCCCTTACGGGGGGGGCTGTGGGAGACCCAGTACTTC. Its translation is CASSDPLRGGLWETQYF.

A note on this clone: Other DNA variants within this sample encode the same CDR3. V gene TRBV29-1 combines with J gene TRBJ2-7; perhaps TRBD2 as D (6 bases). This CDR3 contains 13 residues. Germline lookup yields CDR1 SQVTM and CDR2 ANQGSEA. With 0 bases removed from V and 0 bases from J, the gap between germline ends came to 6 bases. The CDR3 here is CSVEEGGSYEQYF. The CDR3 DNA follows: TGCAGCGTTGAAGAGGGGGGCTCCTACGAGCAGTACTTC.

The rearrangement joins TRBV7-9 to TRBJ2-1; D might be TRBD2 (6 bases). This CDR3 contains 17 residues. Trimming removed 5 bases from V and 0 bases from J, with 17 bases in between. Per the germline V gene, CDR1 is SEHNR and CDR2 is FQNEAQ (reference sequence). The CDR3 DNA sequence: TGTGCCAGCAGCCCGGGACTCACTAAGAGCTCCTACAATGAGCAGTTCTTC. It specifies CASSPGLTKSSYNEQFF.

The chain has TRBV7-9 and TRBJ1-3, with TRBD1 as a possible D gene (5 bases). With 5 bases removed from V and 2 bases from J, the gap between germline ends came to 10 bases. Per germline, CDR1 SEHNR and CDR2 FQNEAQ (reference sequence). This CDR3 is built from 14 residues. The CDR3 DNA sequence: TGTGCCAGCAGCCTTGGAGGGGCTGGAAACACCATATATTTT. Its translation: CASSLGGAGNTIYF.

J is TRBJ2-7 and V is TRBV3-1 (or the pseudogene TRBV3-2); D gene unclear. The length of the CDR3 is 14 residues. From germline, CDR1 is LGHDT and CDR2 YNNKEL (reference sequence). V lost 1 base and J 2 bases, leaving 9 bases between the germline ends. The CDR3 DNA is TGTGCCAGCAGCCAAGGGTGGTATCCCTACGAGCAGTACTTC. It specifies CASSQGWYPYEQYF.

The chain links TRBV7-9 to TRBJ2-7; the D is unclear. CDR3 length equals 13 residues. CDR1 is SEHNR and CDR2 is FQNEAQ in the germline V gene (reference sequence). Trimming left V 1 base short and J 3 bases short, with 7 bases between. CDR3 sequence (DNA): TGTGCCAGCAGCTTAGTTGGGAACTACGAGCAGTACTTC. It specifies CASSLVGNYEQYF.

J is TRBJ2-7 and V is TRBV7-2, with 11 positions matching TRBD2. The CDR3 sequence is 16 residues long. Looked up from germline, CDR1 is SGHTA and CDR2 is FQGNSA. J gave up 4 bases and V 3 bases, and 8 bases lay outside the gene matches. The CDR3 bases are TGTGCCAGCAGCTTGCATAGCGGGGGGGCAAGTTACGAGCAGTACTTC. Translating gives CASSLHSGGASYEQYF.

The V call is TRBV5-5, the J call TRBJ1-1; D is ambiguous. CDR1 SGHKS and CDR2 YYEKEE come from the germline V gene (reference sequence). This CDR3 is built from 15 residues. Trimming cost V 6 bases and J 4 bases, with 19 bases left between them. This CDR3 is CASTPTSRTLTEAFF. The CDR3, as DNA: TGTGCCAGCACCCCCACCTCCAGGACCCTCACTGAAGCTTTCTTT.

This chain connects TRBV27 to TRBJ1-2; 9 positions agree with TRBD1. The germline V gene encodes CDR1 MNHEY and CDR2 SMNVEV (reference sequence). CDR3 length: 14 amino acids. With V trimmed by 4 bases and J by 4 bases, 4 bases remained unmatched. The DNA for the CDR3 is TGTGCCAGCAGTTCTGACAGGGGGTTCTATGGCTACACCTTC. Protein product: CASSSDRGFYGYTF.

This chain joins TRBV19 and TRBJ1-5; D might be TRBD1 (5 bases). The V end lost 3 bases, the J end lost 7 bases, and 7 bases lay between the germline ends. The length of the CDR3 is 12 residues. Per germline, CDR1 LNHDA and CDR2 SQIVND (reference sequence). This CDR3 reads CASSMGGQPQHF. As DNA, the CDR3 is TGTGCCAGTAGTATGGGGGGACAGCCCCAGCATTTT.

CDR3: CSVETVLINQPQHF. CDR3 in DNA: TGCAGCGTTGAAACAGTGTTAATTAATCAGCCCCAGCATTTT. The chain carries TRBV29-1 and TRBJ1-5; D not certain. Germline lookup yields CDR1 SQVTM and CDR2 ANQGSEA. Between the trimmed V and J ends, which lost 2 bases and 4 bases, there was a span of 12 bases. CDR3 length equals 14 residues.

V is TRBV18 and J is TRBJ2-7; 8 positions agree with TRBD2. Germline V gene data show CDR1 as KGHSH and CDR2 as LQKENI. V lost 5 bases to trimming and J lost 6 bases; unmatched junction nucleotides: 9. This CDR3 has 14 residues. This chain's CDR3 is CASSVGGGPTEQYF. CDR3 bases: TGTGCCAGCTCAGTCGGGGGGGGGCCCACCGAGCAGTACTTC. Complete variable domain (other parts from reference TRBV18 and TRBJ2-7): NAGVMQNPRHLVRRRGQEARLRCSPMKGHSHVYWYRQLPEEGLKFMVYLQKENIIDESGMPKERFSAEFPKEGPSILRIQQVVRGDSAAYFCASSVGGGPTEQYFGPGTRLTVT.

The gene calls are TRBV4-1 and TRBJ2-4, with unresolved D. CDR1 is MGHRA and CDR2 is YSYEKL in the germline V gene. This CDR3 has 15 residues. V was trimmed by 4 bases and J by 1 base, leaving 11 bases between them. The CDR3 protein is CASSLLLGAKNIQYF. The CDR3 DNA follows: TGCGCCAGCAGCCTCCTTCTTGGGGCCAAAAACATTCAGTACTTC.

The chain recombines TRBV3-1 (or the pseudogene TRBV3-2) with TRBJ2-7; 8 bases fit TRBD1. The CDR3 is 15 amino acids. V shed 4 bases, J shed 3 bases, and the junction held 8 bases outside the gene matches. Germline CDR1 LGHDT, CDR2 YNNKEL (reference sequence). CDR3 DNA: TGTGCCAGCAGCCGACGGCCAGGGGGCTTCTACGAGCAGTACTTC. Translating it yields CASSRRPGGFYEQYF.

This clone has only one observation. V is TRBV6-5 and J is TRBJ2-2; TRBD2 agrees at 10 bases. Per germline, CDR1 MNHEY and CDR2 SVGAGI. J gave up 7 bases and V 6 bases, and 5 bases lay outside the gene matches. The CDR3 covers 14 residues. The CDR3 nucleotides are TGTGCCAGCAGGCTAGCGGGGGTTAACGGGGAGCTGTTTTTT. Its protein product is CASRLAGVNGELFF.